Included here is one T cell receptor (beta chain) sequence, with context. Its antigen is currently unknown. This sample was taken from a study of blood T cells in healthy people across ages. General observations from the study: While age rose, TCR beta diversity per million T cells dropped in a roughly linear way.

The V gene end was trimmed by 6 bases and the J gene end by 4 bases; junction bases not matched to a gene: 5. Germline assignment: CDR1 MNHNY and CDR2 SVGAGI (reference sequence). CDR3 length: 14 residues. Through a sample-barcoded 5' primer and a J-beta primer mix, a second PCR was run for roughly 6 to 12 cycles. Tags on each cDNA molecule came from a template-switch adaptor with 12 random nucleotides. Every individual sample yielded 2.5 million or more paired-end reads (each containing CDR3). TCRdb reprocessed the 5' RACE reads via MiXCR and lists one record per CDR3 protein. Counted here are 1.5 million to 2 million distinct CDR3 sequences, 28% occurring once; the ten biggest clones make up 6.5% to 8.5%. The people who gave samples were healthy Caucasians from Russia, aged roughly 6 to 95.

J is TRBJ1-4 and V is TRBV6-6; 7 bases agree with TRBD1. Sequencing was done on a sample of blood. The receptor was isolated from a woman in her 30s in good health. The CDR3 DNA sequence: TGTGCCAGCAGCGCCGACAGGGATAATGAAAAACTGTTTTTT. Its translation: CASSADRDNEKLFF.